The TCR beta chain described here comes from a study of blood T cell repertoires in COVID-19. The table came from immunoSEQ multiplex PCR; TCRdb's copy has only in-frame clones and leaves some out. The sample comprises 250,000 to 350,000 clones, 90% of which are singletons, and roughly 1.1% rests with the top ten. The sequencing sample was made of PBMCs or T cells enriched from blood (not recorded which). The clonotype was recovered from a woman aged 25-40 years who had recovered from COVID-19.

This CDR3 reads CASSPQSGTSIGQFF. The CDR3 DNA sequence: TGTGCCAGCAGTCCCCAGAGCGGGACTAGTATTGGGCAGTTCTTC. The chain is built from TRBV28 and TRBJ2-1, with 8 bases that match TRBD2. The CDR3 sequence is 15 residues long. Trimming took 5 bases from V and 12 from J; bases not matched to a gene: 15. CDR1 and CDR2 (germline): MDHEN, SYDVKM. The entire variable domain, with the rest obtained from reference TRBV28 and TRBJ2-1, is as follows: DVKVTQSSRYLVKRTGEKVFLECVQDMDHENMFWYRQDPGLGLRLIYFSYDVKMKEKGDIPEGYSVSREKKERFSLILESASTNQTSMYLCASSPQSGTSIGQFFGPGTRLTVL.